This T cell receptor beta chain is drawn from a study of T-cell reconstitution after alpha-beta-depleted transplantation in children. Overall study findings and caveats: About two months after transplant, alpha-beta T cells reportedly came from several hundred expanded graft clones. One year post-transplant, T-cell counts and diversity were largely derived from T cells produced anew.

The table lists this clonotype with a few counts. What it binds is not known. The CDR3 extends over 15 amino acids. V lost 2 bases, J lost 5 bases, and 6 bases stayed unmatched. Germline loops: CDR1 SGHRS, CDR2 YFSETQ. Preparation of the TCRbeta library used unique molecular identifiers. One entry per CDR3 protein results from TCRdb running MiXCR on the PCR reads. This table holds 500,000 to 750,000 distinct CDR3 sequences, about a quarter found once. Sequencing used PBMCs, obtained before TCRalphabeta/CD19-depleted stem cell transplant. The source is a boy under two years old with Wiskott-Aldrich syndrome, due to receive a stem cell transplant. The V gene is TRBV5-1, the J gene TRBJ2-2; TRBD1 aligns across 7 bases. DNA of the CDR3: TGCGCCAGCAGCTTTACAGGGGTCAGGACCGGGGAGCTGTTTTTT. Translating it yields CASSFTGVRTGELFF.